This is a list of T cell receptor beta chains from one sample in a study of STAT5B mutations in CD4+ large granular lymphocyte leukemia. Sequencing was performed with immunoSEQ multiplex PCR; in TCRdb, only in-frame clones are kept and a portion is missing. The table lists 34,000 or so clones, 85% of them singletons. The material sequenced was CD4+ T cells from blood buffy coats. These receptors came from a human donor in good health. CDR3s include the opening cysteine and the closing phenylalanine or tryptophan. D genes are given only for firm matches. Expanded clones get a size class; other rows say once, few or many, or leave the size out.

len | d_gene | abundance | j_gene | v_gene | CDR3aa | CDR3nt
13 | - | - | TRBJ2-1 | TRBV27 | CASSPTTRNEQFF | TGTGCCAGCAGTCCTACCACTAGGAATGAGCAGTTCTTC
16 | - | - | TRBJ2-3 | TRBV25-1 | CASSERRRGDTDTQYF | TGTGCCAGCAGTGAACGGCGGCGGGGTGACACAGATACGCAGTATTTT
12 | - | - | TRBJ2-5 | TRBV11-2 | CASSPDAETQYF | TGTGCCAGCAGTCCGGACGCTGAGACCCAGTACTTC
13 | - | - | TRBJ1-1 | TRBV19 | CASNRRMNTEAFF | TGTGCCAGTAACCGGAGAATGAACACTGAAGCTTTCTTT
17 | - | - | TRBJ2-7 | TRBV5-1 | CASSLAVDRFDSYEQYF | TGCGCCAGCAGCTTGGCCGTCGACAGGTTCGACTCCTACGAGCAGTACTTC
13 | TRBD1 | - | TRBJ2-2 | TRBV30 | CAWRQGWTGELFF | TGTGCCTGGAGACAGGGGTGGACCGGGGAGCTGTTTTTT
16 | TRBD2 | once | TRBJ2-2 | TRBV9 | CASSTLAGSLAGELFF | TGTGCCAGCAGCACACTAGCGGGAAGTCTGGCCGGGGAGCTGTTTTTT
13 | TRBD2 | - | TRBJ2-5 | TRBV27 | CASMAGGYETQYF | TGTGCCAGCATGGCGGGAGGGTACGAGACCCAGTACTTC
16 | - | - | TRBJ2-1 | TRBV4-1 | CASSPVRGEGQNEQFF | TGCGCCAGCAGCCCGGTTAGGGGGGAGGGCCAGAATGAGCAGTTCTTC
16 | - | - | TRBJ2-5 | TRBV5-1 | CASSSSLTRLQETQYF | TGCGCCAGCAGCTCCTCTCTGACACGATTACAAGAGACCCAGTACTTC
14 | TRBD1 | - | TRBJ2-5 | TRBV5-4 | CASSQTGDRETQYF | TGTGCCAGCAGCCAGACAGGGGATAGGGAGACCCAGTACTTC
15 | - | - | TRBJ2-1 | TRBV7-6 | CASSLRPNSYNEQFF | TGTGCCAGCAGCTTAAGGCCGAACTCCTACAATGAGCAGTTCTTC
13 | TRBD1 | - | TRBJ1-1 | TRBV7-9 | CASSRQGNTEAFF | TGTGCCAGCAGCCGACAGGGGAACACTGAAGCTTTCTTT
14 | - | once | TRBJ2-3 | TRBV7-9 | CASSSGRPTDTQYF | TGTGCCAGCAGCTCGGGACGTCCCACAGATACGCAGTATTTT
13 | - | - | TRBJ2-2 | TRBV9 | CASSVVVSGELFF | TGTGCCAGCAGCGTAGTCGTCTCCGGGGAGCTGTTTTTT
15 | TRBD1 | - | TRBJ1-6 | TRBV30 | CAWSVMDRAGPPLHF | TGTGCCTGGAGTGTTATGGACAGGGCAGGACCACCCCTCCACTTT
17 | TRBD1 | - | TRBJ1-4 | TRBV7-9 | CASSSRDRGHSNEKLFF | TGTGCCAGCAGCTCCCGGGACAGGGGGCACTCTAATGAAAAACTGTTTTTT
13 | TRBD1 | - | TRBJ2-1 | TRBV11-2 | CASSSDRNNEQFF | TGTGCCAGCAGCTCGGACAGGAACAATGAGCAGTTCTTC
15 | - | - | TRBJ2-5 | TRBV7-9 | CASSTGTAGKETQYF | TGTGCCAGCAGCACAGGGACAGCGGGAAAAGAGACCCAGTACTTC
14 | TRBD1 | - | TRBJ1-5 | TRBV6-6 | CASSYSTGWQPQHF | TGTGCCAGCAGTTACTCGACAGGGTGGCAGCCCCAGCATTTT
14 | - | few | TRBJ1-1 | TRBV11-2 | CASSFTTPNTEAFF | TGTGCCAGCAGCTTCACTACTCCGAACACTGAAGCTTTCTTT
14 | TRBD1 | - | TRBJ2-5 | TRBV19 | CASRETGAQETQYF | TGTGCCAGTAGGGAAACAGGGGCTCAAGAGACCCAGTACTTC
15 | TRBD2 | once | TRBJ2-1 | TRBV5-1 | CASSPGTSGYNEQFF | TGCGCCAGCAGCCCCGGGACTAGCGGGTACAATGAGCAGTTCTTC
15 | TRBD2 | - | TRBJ2-1 | TRBV6-5 | CASRGIAGGYNEQFF | TGTGCCAGCAGGGGGATAGCGGGCGGGTACAATGAGCAGTTCTTC
14 | TRBD1 | - | TRBJ2-7 | TRBV18 | CASSPQTGTYEQYF | TGTGCCAGCTCACCACAGACAGGGACCTACGAGCAGTACTTC
15 | - | - | TRBJ2-5 | TRBV28 | CASSWGSTGQETQYF | TGTGCCAGCAGTTGGGGGTCGACAGGCCAAGAGACCCAGTACTTC
14 | TRBD2 | once | TRBJ2-5 | TRBV5-1 | CASSLGQRGETQYF | TGCGCCAGCAGCTTGGGGCAGCGGGGGGAGACCCAGTACTTC
15 | - | - | TRBJ2-2 | TRBV5-6 | CASRLGLANTGELFF | TGTGCCAGCAGGCTTGGGCTCGCGAACACCGGGGAGCTGTTTTTT
15 | - | - | TRBJ2-2 | TRBV25-1 | CASQGAGGNTGELFF | TGTGCCTCCCAGGGGGCGGGAGGGAACACCGGGGAGCTGTTTTTT